Listed here are 26 T cell receptor beta chains from one sample, sequenced in a study of somatic mutations in cytotoxic T cells in rheumatoid arthritis. Method: immunoSEQ multiplex PCR; TCRdb's copy keeps in-frame clones and lacks some. Of 15,000 to 20,000 clones in the sample, around 86% were seen once. Sequenced input: CD8+ T cells sorted from blood. The receptors were sampled from a man between 18 and 29 years old with rheumatoid arthritis.

The chain links TRBV6-5 to TRBJ2-7; 7 bases are shared with TRBD1. The germline CDR1 and CDR2 sequences are MNHEY and SVGAGI. CDR3 length: 15 residues. J lost 4 bases, V lost 7 bases, and 13 bases had no gene match. The CDR3 sequence: CASTLNDRVGYEQYF. The DNA for the CDR3 is TGTGCCAGCACCCTGAATGACAGGGTTGGATACGAGCAGTACTTC.

The V and J genes are TRBV7-9 and TRBJ2-3, with D perhaps being TRBD1 or TRBD2 (5 bases each). The CDR3 sequence is 18 residues long. Per germline, CDR1 SEHNR and CDR2 FQNEAQ (reference sequence). V dropped 5 bases and J dropped 2 bases, with 23 bases sitting between them. CDR3 bases: TGTGCCAGCAGCCGACCCCCGGGACGCCAGACCTACACAGATACGCAGTATTTT. As protein: CASSRPPGRQTYTDTQYF.

The chain couples TRBV28 to TRBJ1-2, with a tentative D call TRBD1 (6 bases). This CDR3 comprises 16 residues. CDR1 MDHEN and CDR2 SYDVKM come from the germline V gene. Trimming pared 4 bases from V and 5 bases from J, leaving 20 bases between. In DNA form, the CDR3 reads TGTGCCAGCAGTTCCCGCTTGAGGGGGGGGTTGTATGGCTACACCTTC. Translated: CASSSRLRGGLYGYTF.

The chain employs TRBV27 and TRBJ2-1; D possibly matches TRBD1 or TRBD2 (5 bases each). The CDR3 has 13 residues. Trimming stripped 7 bases from V and 5 bases from J, with 12 bases between. In germline, CDR1 is MNHEY, CDR2 SMNVEV (reference sequence). In DNA, the CDR3 is TGTGCCAGCACATTGGGACCCAACAATGAGCAGTTCTTC. Amino acid sequence: CASTLGPNNEQFF.

This chain uses TRBV2 with TRBJ1-1; perhaps TRBD1 as D (5 bases). Trimming removed 7 bases at V and 1 base at J, with 10 bases between. This CDR3 is built from 13 residues. Germline V lookup: CDR1 SNHLY, CDR2 FYNNEI. DNA of the CDR3: TGTGCCAGCAAAACCGACAGGAACACTGAAGCTTTCTTT. Amino acid sequence: CASKTDRNTEAFF.

V and J are TRBV6-1 and TRBJ1-3, with D perhaps TRBD1 (6 bases). Germline assignment: CDR1 MNHNS and CDR2 SASEGT. Trimming took off 0 bases at V and 4 bases at J, with 13 bases between the two ends. The CDR3 contains 16 residues. The CDR3 spells CASSEAPDRSGNTIYF. DNA of the CDR3: TGTGCCAGCAGTGAAGCCCCTGACAGGAGCGGAAACACCATATATTTT.

This clone has just one count. The chain has TRBV5-8 and TRBJ2-6, with a possible D match to TRBD1 (5 bases). The CDR3 length is 14 residues. Trimming left V 4 bases short and J 4 bases short, with 9 bases between. The germline V gene encodes CDR1 SGHTS and CDR2 YDEGEE. The CDR3 here is CASSLRQGANVLTF. For the CDR3, the DNA is TGTGCCAGCAGCCTCCGACAGGGGGCCAACGTCCTGACTTTC.

The rearrangement uses TRBV7-9 and TRBJ2-7, with TRBD1 matching 7 bases. CDR1 and CDR2 from the germline V gene are SEHNR and FQNEAQ (reference sequence). Trimming took 3 bases from V and 4 from J; bases not matched to a gene: 21. The CDR3 contains 19 residues. The DNA of the CDR3 is TGTGCCAGCAGCTTTCGATCGTATGGGACAGCCCCTGACTGGTACGAGCAGTACTTC. Translation: CASSFRSYGTAPDWYEQYF.

V is TRBV4-3 and J is TRBJ1-1; D not resolved. With 3 bases removed from V and 0 bases from J, the gap between germline ends came to 11 bases. The CDR3 has 15 amino acids. Germline CDR1 LGHNA, CDR2 YSLEER. CDR3 coding DNA: TGCGCCAGCAGCCATAGAGGGATTATGAACACTGAAGCTTTCTTT. Translated: CASSHRGIMNTEAFF.

The sample holds one count of this clone. V usage is TRBV5-1 and J usage is TRBJ2-2; TRBD1 matches at 7 bases. CDR1 and CDR2 (germline): SGHRS, YFSETQ. The CDR3 loop spans 15 amino acids. V was clipped by 1 base and J by 6 bases; unmatched bases: 6. Written as DNA, the CDR3 is TGCGCCAGCAGCTTGTTAGGGGGCGAATCCGGGGAGCTGTTTTTT. Translation gives CASSLLGGESGELFF.

This chain uses TRBV11-3 with TRBJ2-7; D may be TRBD2 (5 bases). V gave up 1 base and J gave up 5 bases, with 6 bases separating them. Germline values: CDR1 SGHNT, CDR2 YENEEA. This CDR3 spans 12 amino acids. The CDR3 DNA reads as TGTGCCAGCAGCTTAGGGGAGCACGAGCAGTACTTC. Protein: CASSLGEHEQYF.

V is TRBV7-2 and J is TRBJ1-5; tentative D call: TRBD1 (5 bases). Germline CDR1 is SGHTA and CDR2 is FQGNSA. V was shortened by 5 bases and J by 7 bases, with 15 bases between the two germline ends. The CDR3 consists of 14 residues. CDR3 sequence (DNA): TGTGCCAGCAGCCTCGGGCCGGGGCCCCAGCCCCAGCATTTT. It specifies CASSLGPGPQPQHF. The whole variable domain, filled in from reference TRBV7-2 and TRBJ1-5, reads GAGVSQSPSNKVTEKGKDVELRCDPISGHTALYWYRQSLGQGLEFLIYFQGNSAPDKSGLPSDRFSAERTGGSVSTLTIQRTQQEDSAVYLCASSLGPGPQPQHFGDGTRLSIL.

The chain uses TRBV7-3 and TRBJ2-6; tentative D call: TRBD2 (5 bases). Germline V lookup: CDR1 SGHTA, CDR2 FQGTGA. Trimming stripped 0 bases from V and 3 bases from J, with 6 bases between. This CDR3 spans 15 amino acids. CDR3 in DNA: TGTGCCAGCAGCTTAACTCGGGGTGGGGCCAACGTCCTGACTTTC. It specifies CASSLTRGGANVLTF.

The chain uses TRBV28 and TRBJ2-3; D perhaps matches TRBD2 (5 bases). Trimming left V 7 bases short and J 0 bases short, with 11 bases between. Looked up from germline, CDR1 is MDHEN and CDR2 is SYDVKM. The CDR3 loop spans 14 amino acids. CDR3 in amino acids: CASTKRFSTDTQYF. CDR3 DNA sequence: TGTGCCAGCACCAAGCGGTTTAGCACAGATACGCAGTATTTT.

The V and J genes are TRBV6-1 and TRBJ1-5; TRBD1 might be the D (5 bases). The CDR3 is 12 amino acids. Deletions cut 8 bases from V and 6 bases from J, with 11 bases between. Germline lookup yields CDR1 MNHNS and CDR2 SASEGT. CDR3 bases: TGTGCCAGCTGTAGGGGTGGTCAGCCCCAGCATTTT. Translating it yields CASCRGGQPQHF.

The V call is TRBV19, the J call TRBJ1-5; D uncertain. The V end lost 6 bases, the J end lost 2 bases, and 11 bases lay between the germline ends. Germline V gives CDR1 LNHDA, CDR2 SQIVND (reference sequence). This CDR3 is built from 14 residues. This CDR3 is CASRTFPGNQPQHF. As DNA, the CDR3 is TGTGCCAGTAGGACATTTCCTGGCAATCAGCCCCAGCATTTT.

The chain uses TRBV29-1 and TRBJ2-4; D unresolved. The germline V and J ends were trimmed by 3 bases and 6 bases, with 12 bases remaining between them. Germline CDR1 is SQVTM and CDR2 is ANQGSEA. The CDR3 loop spans 13 amino acids. CDR3 nucleotides: TGCAGCGTTGATGACGGCTACCTAAACATTCAGTACTTC. Encoded protein: CSVDDGYLNIQYF. Together with reference TRBV29-1 and TRBJ2-4, the CDR3 gives the full variable domain: SAVISQKPSRDICQRGTSLTIQCQVDSQVTMMFWYRQQPGQSLTLIATANQGSEATYESGFVIDKFPISRPNLTFSTLTVSNMSPEDSSIYLCSVDDGYLNIQYFGAGTRLSVL.

The chain employs TRBV15 and TRBJ1-2, with a weak D call TRBD1 (5 bases). In germline, CDR1 is LNHNV, CDR2 YYDKDF (reference sequence). The CDR3 is 13 amino acids. Trimming left V 3 bases short and J 4 bases short, with 9 bases between. CDR3 region: CATSRGGSYGYTF. CDR3 bases: TGTGCCACCAGCAGGGGGGGAAGCTATGGCTACACCTTC.

This clone has just a few counts. The chain links TRBV6-4 to TRBJ2-6; unclear D gene. CDR1 MRHNA and CDR2 SNTAGT come from the germline V gene. With 0 bases removed from V and 3 bases from J, the gap between germline ends came to 6 bases. The CDR3 has 15 amino acids. CDR3 loop: CASSDSRSGANVLTF. The CDR3 bases are TGTGCCAGCAGTGACTCCCGGAGTGGGGCCAACGTCCTGACTTTC.

The chain couples TRBV13 to TRBJ1-4; 8 bases agree with TRBD1. The germline V gene encodes CDR1 PRHDT and CDR2 FYEKMQ (reference sequence). This CDR3 has 15 amino acids. The trim removed 3 bases at V and 4 bases at J, leaving 4 bases unmatched. CDR3 in amino acids: CASSFSGQGNEKLFF. The CDR3 nucleotides read TGTGCCAGCAGCTTTAGTGGACAGGGTAATGAAAAACTGTTTTTT.

CDR3: CASVRHPRLDSNQPQHF. CDR3 bases: TGTGCCAGCGTCCGTCATCCCCGGCTGGATAGCAATCAGCCCCAGCATTTT. The chain couples TRBV11-3 to TRBJ1-5; D is uncertain. V shed 8 bases and J shed 0 bases, with 20 bases lying between them. The CDR3 is 17 amino acids. The germline gives CDR1 SGHNT, CDR2 YENEEA.

The gene calls are TRBV5-4 and TRBJ2-3; the match to TRBD2 covers 7 bases. The CDR3 sequence is 14 residues long. The V gene's germline CDR1 is SGHNT and CDR2 YYREEE (reference sequence). After removal of 0 bases from V and 4 bases from J, the junction contained 2 bases not matched to a gene. The CDR3 region is CASSLEAGSDTQYF. As DNA, the CDR3 is TGTGCCAGCAGCTTGGAAGCGGGGTCAGATACGCAGTATTTT.

This clone was seen only once. This rearrangement joins TRBV18 to TRBJ2-5; 7 bases map to TRBD1. The junction had 0 bases not matched to a gene; V was cut back by 4 bases and J by 4 bases. Germline assignment: CDR1 KGHSH and CDR2 LQKENI. The CDR3 contains 12 residues. DNA for the CDR3: TGTGCCAGCTCACGGACAGGAGAGACCCAGTACTTC. Encoded protein: CASSRTGETQYF.

The V and J genes are TRBV5-1 and TRBJ1-1; D might be TRBD1 (6 bases). Trimming took 4 bases from V and 1 from J, leaving 17 bases between them. Germline loops: CDR1 SGHRS, CDR2 YFSETQ. This CDR3 has 16 residues. The CDR3 protein is CASSQTRQASNTEAFF. DNA for the CDR3: TGCGCCAGCAGCCAAACCCGACAGGCTTCGAACACTGAAGCTTTCTTT.

The sample holds one count of this clone. DNA for the CDR3: TGTGCCAGTAGTTTCCCGGGGGTTGATGGCTACACCTTC. This encodes CASSFPGVDGYTF. The J gene is TRBJ1-2, the V gene TRBV19; perhaps TRBD1 as D (5 bases). The CDR3 is 13 amino acids. Germline V gene lookup returns CDR1 LNHDA and CDR2 SQIVND (reference sequence). V was pared by 5 bases and J by 6 bases, with 13 bases between.

By share of the sample, this clone is medium-sized. The chain uses TRBV5-8 and TRBJ2-2; D unresolved. Germline CDR1 and CDR2: SGHTS and YDEGEE. V lost 0 bases and J 13 bases, leaving 7 bases between the germline ends. This CDR3 contains 11 residues. DNA of the CDR3: TGTGCCAGCAGCTTGGGAGGCGGGCTGTTTTTT. Translated, it gives CASSLGGGLFF.